Following are 6 T cell receptor beta chains from one sample sequenced in a study of T cell responses to AZD1222 COVID-19 vaccine. The table came from immunoSEQ multiplex PCR; TCRdb's copy has only in-frame clones and leaves some out. The data show some 60,000 clones, roughly 80% seen once. Sequencing was performed on peripheral blood, taken 28 days after the second AZD1222 dose. The receptors were sampled from an adult who received the AZD1222 COVID-19 vaccine.

This chain joins TRBV20-1 and TRBJ1-6; D call uncertain. The CDR3 spans 13 residues. V was trimmed by 3 bases and J by 9 bases, leaving 12 bases between them. Germline V gives CDR1 DFQATT, CDR2 SNEGSKA (reference sequence). The CDR3 bases are TGCAGTGCTAGTGCCCGGGCGAGTTCACCCCTCCACTTT. It specifies CSASARASSPLHF.

The chain joins TRBV10-3 to TRBJ1-6; D call uncertain. Germline loops: CDR1 ENHRY, CDR2 SYGVKD. The CDR3 spans 15 residues. Trimming removed 3 bases from V and 5 bases from J, with 11 bases in between. CDR3 sequence: CAISEQSTNNSPLHF. For the CDR3, the DNA is TGTGCCATCAGTGAACAGTCAACCAATAATTCACCCCTCCACTTT.

V and J are TRBV6-6 and TRBJ1-6; no definite D call. Trimming cost V 5 bases and J 3 bases, with 23 bases left between them. The CDR3 has 19 amino acids. Germline V CDR1 and CDR2: MNHNY, SVGAGI (reference sequence). In nucleotides, the CDR3 is TGTGCCAGCAGTCGACGGCGGCCAGAGATTACCAACTATAATTCACCCCTCCACTTT. Protein product: CASSRRRPEITNYNSPLHF.

This clone has only a few counts. V is TRBV15 and J is TRBJ2-2; TRBD2 matches 10 bases. CDR1 is LNHNV, CDR2 YYDKDF, per germline (reference sequence). The CDR3 is made up of 16 amino acids. Losses at the gene ends were 4 bases for V and 5 bases for J; bases not matched to a gene: 7. CDR3 amino acids: CATSNSGGAGTGELFF. The CDR3 nucleotides read TGTGCCACCAGCAACAGCGGGGGGGCCGGAACCGGGGAGCTGTTTTTT.

V and J are TRBV4-1 and TRBJ1-6; 7 bases align to TRBD1. The germline V gene encodes CDR1 MGHRA and CDR2 YSYEKL. With 0 bases clipped from V and 7 bases from J, the junction kept 3 bases outside the gene matches. This CDR3 comprises 15 residues. CDR3 nucleotides: TGCGCCAGCAGCCAAGACGGCAGGGGGAATTCACCCCTCCACTTT. Translated, it gives CASSQDGRGNSPLHF.

J is TRBJ2-3 and V is TRBV6-1, with 9 positions matching TRBD2. In germline, CDR1 is MNHNS, CDR2 SASEGT. V lost 4 bases, J lost 2 bases, and 7 bases stayed unmatched. The CDR3 length is 16 residues. CDR3 DNA: TGTGCCAGCAGTGGCAGCGGGGGGCCCCCCACAGATACGCAGTATTTT. Translated: CASSGSGGPPTDTQYF.